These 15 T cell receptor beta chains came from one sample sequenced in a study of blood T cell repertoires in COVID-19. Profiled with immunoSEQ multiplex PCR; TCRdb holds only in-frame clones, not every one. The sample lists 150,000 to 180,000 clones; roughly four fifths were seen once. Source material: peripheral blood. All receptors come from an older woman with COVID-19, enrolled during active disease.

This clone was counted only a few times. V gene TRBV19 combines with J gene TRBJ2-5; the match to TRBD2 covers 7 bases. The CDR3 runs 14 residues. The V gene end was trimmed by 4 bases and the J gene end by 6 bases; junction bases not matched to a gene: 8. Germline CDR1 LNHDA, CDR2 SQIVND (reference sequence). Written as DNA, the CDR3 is TGTGCCAGTAGTACCCGCAGGGACTATAAGACCCAGTACTTC. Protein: CASSTRRDYKTQYF.

The chain's CDR3 is CASSTNRDREYGYTF. In DNA form, the CDR3 reads TGTGCCAGCAGTACCAACCGGGACAGAGAGTATGGCTACACCTTC. The chain uses TRBV6-5 and TRBJ1-2; 7 bases line up with TRBD1. The J segment lost 5 bases and the V segment lost 5 bases, leaving 11 bases of the junction unmatched. In germline, CDR1 is MNHEY, CDR2 SVGAGI. This CDR3 is 15 amino acids long.

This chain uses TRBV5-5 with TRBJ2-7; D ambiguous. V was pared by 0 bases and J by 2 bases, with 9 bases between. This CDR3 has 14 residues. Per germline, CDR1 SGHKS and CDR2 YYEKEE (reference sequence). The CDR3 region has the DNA TGTGCCAGCAGCTTGGGCAGGCCTCCCTACGAGCAGTACGTC. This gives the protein CASSLGRPPYEQYV.

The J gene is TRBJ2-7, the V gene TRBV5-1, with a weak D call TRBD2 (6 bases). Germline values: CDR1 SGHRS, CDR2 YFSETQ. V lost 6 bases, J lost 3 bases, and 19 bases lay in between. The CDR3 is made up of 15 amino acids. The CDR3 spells CASTMRAGPDYEQYF. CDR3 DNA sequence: TGCGCCAGCACCATGCGGGCGGGACCAGACTACGAGCAGTACTTC.

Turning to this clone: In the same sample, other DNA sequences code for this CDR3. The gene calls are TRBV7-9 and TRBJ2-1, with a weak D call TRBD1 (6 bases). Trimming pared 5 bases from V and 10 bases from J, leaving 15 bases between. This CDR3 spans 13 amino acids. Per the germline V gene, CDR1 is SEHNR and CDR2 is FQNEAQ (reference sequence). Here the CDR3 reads CASSLAGGQEQFF. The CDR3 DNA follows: TGTGCCAGCAGCCTTGCCGGTGGACAGGAGCAGTTCTTC.

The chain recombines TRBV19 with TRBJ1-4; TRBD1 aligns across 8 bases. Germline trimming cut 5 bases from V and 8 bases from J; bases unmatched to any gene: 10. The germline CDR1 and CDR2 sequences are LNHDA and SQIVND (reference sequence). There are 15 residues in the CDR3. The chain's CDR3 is CASSSPGGFGEKLFF. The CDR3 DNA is TGTGCCAGTAGTTCCCCAGGGGGCTTTGGCGAAAAACTGTTTTTT.

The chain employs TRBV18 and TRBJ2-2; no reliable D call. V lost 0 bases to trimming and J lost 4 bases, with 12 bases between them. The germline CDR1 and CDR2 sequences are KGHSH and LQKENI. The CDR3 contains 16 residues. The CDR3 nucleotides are TGTGCCAGCTCACCACCGGTGGGCAATAGCACCGGGGAGCTGTTTTTT. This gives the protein CASSPPVGNSTGELFF. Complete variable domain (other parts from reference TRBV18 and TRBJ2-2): NAGVMQNPRHLVRRRGQEARLRCSPMKGHSHVYWYRQLPEEGLKFMVYLQKENIIDESGMPKERFSAEFPKEGPSILRIQQVVRGDSAAYFCASSPPVGNSTGELFFGEGSRLTVL.

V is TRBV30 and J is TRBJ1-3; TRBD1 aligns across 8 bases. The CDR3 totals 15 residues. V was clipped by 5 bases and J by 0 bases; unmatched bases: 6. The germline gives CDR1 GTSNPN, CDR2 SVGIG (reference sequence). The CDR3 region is CAWGQGIGSGNTIYF. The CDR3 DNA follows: TGTGCCTGGGGACAGGGTATAGGCTCTGGAAACACCATATATTTT.

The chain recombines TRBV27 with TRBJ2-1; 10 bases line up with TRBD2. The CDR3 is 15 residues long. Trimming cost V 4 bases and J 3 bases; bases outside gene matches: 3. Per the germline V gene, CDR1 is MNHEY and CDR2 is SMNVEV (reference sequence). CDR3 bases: TGTGCCAGCAGTTCAAGGACTAGCGGCTACAATGAGCAGTTCTTC. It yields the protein CASSSRTSGYNEQFF.

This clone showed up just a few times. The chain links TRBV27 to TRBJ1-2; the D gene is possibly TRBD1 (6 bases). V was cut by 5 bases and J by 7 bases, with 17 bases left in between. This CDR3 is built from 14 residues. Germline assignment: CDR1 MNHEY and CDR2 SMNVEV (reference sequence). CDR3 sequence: CASSPGGGLSGYTF. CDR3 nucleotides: TGTGCCAGCAGTCCCGGTGGGGGCCTTTCTGGCTACACCTTC.

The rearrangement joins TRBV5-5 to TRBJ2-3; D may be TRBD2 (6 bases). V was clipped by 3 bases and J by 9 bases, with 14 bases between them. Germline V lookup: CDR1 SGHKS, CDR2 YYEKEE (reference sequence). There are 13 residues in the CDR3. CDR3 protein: CASSYETSITQYF. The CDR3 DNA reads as TGTGCCAGCAGCTATGAGACTAGTATAACGCAGTATTTT.

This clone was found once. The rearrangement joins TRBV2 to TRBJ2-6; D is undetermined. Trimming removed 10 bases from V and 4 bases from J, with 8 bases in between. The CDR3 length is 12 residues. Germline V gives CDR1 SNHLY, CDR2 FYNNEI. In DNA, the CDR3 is TGTGCCACTAACTTCGGGGCCAACGTCCTGACTTTC. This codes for CATNFGANVLTF. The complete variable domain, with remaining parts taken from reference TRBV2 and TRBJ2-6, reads EPEVTQTPSHQVTQMGQEVILRCVPISNHLYFYWYRQILGQKVEFLVSFYNNEISEKSEIFDDQFSVERPDGSNFTLKIRSTKLEDSAMYFCATNFGANVLTFGAGSRLTVL.

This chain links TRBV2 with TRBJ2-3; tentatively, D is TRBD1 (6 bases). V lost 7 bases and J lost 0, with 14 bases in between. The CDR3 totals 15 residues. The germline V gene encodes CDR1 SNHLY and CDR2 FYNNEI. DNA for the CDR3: TGTGCCAGCATGAGACAGGCGAAGAGCACAGATACGCAGTATTTT. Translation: CASMRQAKSTDTQYF.

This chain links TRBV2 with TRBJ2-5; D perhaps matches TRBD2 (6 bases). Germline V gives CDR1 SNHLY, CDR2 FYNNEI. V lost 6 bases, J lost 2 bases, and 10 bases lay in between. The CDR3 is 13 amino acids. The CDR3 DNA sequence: TGTGCCAGCAGCGGGGGAGATCAAGAGACCCAGTACTTC. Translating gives CASSGGDQETQYF.

This CDR3 reads CASRNRDNSPLHF. The CDR3 region has the DNA TGTGCCAGCAGGAACAGGGATAATTCACCCCTCCACTTT. The V gene is TRBV9, the J gene TRBJ1-6; TRBD1 is a possible D gene (6 bases). The CDR3 has 13 residues. Germline-derived CDR1 and CDR2 are SGDLS and YYNGEE. The germline V and J ends were trimmed by 5 bases and 5 bases, with 8 bases remaining between them. Full variable domain (outside the CDR3, taken from reference TRBV9 and TRBJ1-6): DSGVTQTPKHLITATGQRVTLRCSPRSGDLSVYWYQQSLDQGLQFLIQYYNGEERAKGNILERFSAQQFPDLHSELNLSSLELGDSALYFCASRNRDNSPLHFGNGTRLTVT.